Listed below are T cell receptor beta chains from one sample, sequenced in a study of T cell repertoires in cytomegalovirus infection. TCRdb independently ran MiXCR on the reads; one entry per CDR3 protein. Here the sample spans roughly 320,000 distinct CDR3 sequences, 8% to 10% being singletons. The sequenced material came from PBMCs. The receptor set was obtained from a human donor in good health (CMV status not recorded). Some clones in this sample may be carry-over from other donors' samples. Both conserved end residues are part of each CDR3. The D gene is left open where the match is weak. Expanded clones get a size class; other rows say once, few or many, or leave the size out.

V gene: TRBV7-9; J gene: TRBJ2-3; clone size: many; D gene: TRBD1; CDR3 protein: CASSPGQGVDTQYF; CDR3 DNA: TGTGCCAGCAGCCCTGGACAGGGTGTAGATACGCAGTATTTT
V gene: TRBV12-3/TRBV12-4; J gene: TRBJ2-7; clone size: many; D gene: NA; CDR3 protein: CASTAGLTQQYF; CDR3 DNA: TGTGCCAGCACAGCTGGTTTGACGCAGCAGTACTTC
V gene: TRBV12-3/TRBV12-4; J gene: TRBJ2-7; clone size: NA; D gene: NA; CDR3 protein: CASSFLDISYEQYF; CDR3 DNA: TGTGCCAGCAGTTTTTTGGACATTTCCTACGAGCAGTACTTC
V gene: TRBV5-5; J gene: TRBJ2-6; clone size: NA; D gene: TRBD1; CDR3 protein: CASSSSDRGYGGANVLTF; CDR3 DNA: TGTGCCAGCAGCTCCTCCGACAGGGGCTATGGGGGGGCCAACGTCCTGACTTTC
V gene: TRBV29-1; J gene: TRBJ2-1; clone size: NA; D gene: NA; CDR3 protein: CSYLGQQYFGNEQFF; CDR3 DNA: NA
V gene: TRBV29-1; J gene: TRBJ1-3; clone size: few; D gene: NA; CDR3 protein: CSVEEGQGNTIYF; CDR3 DNA: TGCAGCGTTGAAGAAGGGCAGGGAAACACCATATATTTT
V gene: TRBV12-3/TRBV12-4; J gene: TRBJ2-7; clone size: NA; D gene: NA; CDR3 protein: CASKPTYGEQYF; CDR3 DNA: TGTGCCAGCAAACCTACTTACGGCGAGCAGTACTTC
V gene: TRBV7-4; J gene: TRBJ1-5; clone size: few; D gene: NA; CDR3 protein: CASSGVADGNQPQHF; CDR3 DNA: TGTGCCAGCAGTGGGGTGGCAGATGGCAATCAGCCCCAGCATTTT
V gene: TRBV7-2; J gene: TRBJ2-3; clone size: many; D gene: NA; CDR3 protein: CASSWSWQSTDTQYF; CDR3 DNA: TGTGCCAGCAGCTGGAGTTGGCAGAGCACAGATACGCAGTATTTT
V gene: TRBV27; J gene: TRBJ2-1; clone size: few; D gene: TRBD2; CDR3 protein: CASSLSGTSGRVNEQFF; CDR3 DNA: TGTGCCAGCAGTTTATCCGGGACTAGCGGGAGAGTAAATGAGCAGTTCTTC
V gene: TRBV28; J gene: TRBJ1-6; clone size: few; D gene: NA; CDR3 protein: CASSLLADNSPLHF; CDR3 DNA: TGTGCCAGCAGTTTATTGGCAGATAATTCACCCCTCCACTTT
V gene: TRBV19; J gene: TRBJ1-5; clone size: few; D gene: NA; CDR3 protein: CASSTGGQPQHF; CDR3 DNA: TGTGCCAGTAGTACGGGTGGACAGCCCCAGCATTTT
V gene: TRBV29-1; J gene: TRBJ2-1; clone size: few; D gene: NA; CDR3 protein: CSVVGPSSYNEQFF; CDR3 DNA: TGCAGCGTTGTAGGACCAAGCTCCTACAATGAGCAGTTCTTC
V gene: TRBV29-1; J gene: TRBJ1-2; clone size: NA; D gene: NA; CDR3 protein: CSVFEVKSVYTF; CDR3 DNA: TGCAGCGTTTTTGAGGTGAAGAGTGTCTACACCTTC
V gene: TRBV6-2/TRBV6-3; J gene: TRBJ2-7; clone size: many; D gene: NA; CDR3 protein: CASSPSWDEQYF; CDR3 DNA: TGTGCCAGCAGTCCCAGTTGGGACGAGCAGTACTTC
V gene: TRBV19; J gene: TRBJ1-5; clone size: few; D gene: NA; CDR3 protein: CASSMTGGNQPQHF; CDR3 DNA: TGTGCCAGTAGTATGACAGGAGGCAATCAGCCCCAGCATTTT
V gene: TRBV7-2; J gene: TRBJ2-5; clone size: many; D gene: TRBD2; CDR3 protein: CASSLGREGAWMETQYF; CDR3 DNA: TGTGCCAGCAGCTTAGGTCGGGAGGGCGCTTGGATGGAGACCCAGTACTTC
V gene: TRBV28; J gene: TRBJ1-4; clone size: few; D gene: NA; CDR3 protein: CASSPGTRQKLFF; CDR3 DNA: TGTGCCAGCAGTCCGGGGACGAGACAAAAACTGTTTTTT
V gene: TRBV19; J gene: TRBJ1-1; clone size: few; D gene: TRBD1; CDR3 protein: CASRGGGTGRTEAFF; CDR3 DNA: TGTGCCAGTAGAGGGGGCGGAACAGGGAGGACTGAAGCTTTCTTT
V gene: TRBV7-4; J gene: TRBJ2-2; clone size: NA; D gene: NA; CDR3 protein: CASRLGRNTGELFF; CDR3 DNA: TGTGCCAGCAGACTCGGACGTAACACCGGGGAGCTGTTTTTT
V gene: TRBV7-4; J gene: TRBJ2-5; clone size: NA; D gene: TRBD1; CDR3 protein: CASSRRGSGQGYGTQYF; CDR3 DNA: TGTGCCAGCAGTCGAAGGGGTTCCGGACAGGGGTATGGGACCCAGTACTTC
V gene: TRBV7-8; J gene: TRBJ2-5; clone size: NA; D gene: NA; CDR3 protein: CASSLAALLIQETQYF; CDR3 DNA: TGTGCCAGCAGCTTAGCCGCGTTGCTGATACAAGAGACCCAGTACTTC
V gene: TRBV7-2; J gene: TRBJ2-5; clone size: many; D gene: TRBD2; CDR3 protein: CASSRLAGGYQETQYF; CDR3 DNA: TGTGCCAGCAGCCGACTAGCGGGGGGGTACCAAGAGACCCAGTACTTC
V gene: TRBV18; J gene: TRBJ1-1; clone size: NA; D gene: NA; CDR3 protein: CASSPGGLRDTEAFF; CDR3 DNA: TGTGCCAGCTCACCGGGCGGCTTAAGGGACACTGAAGCTTTCTTT
V gene: TRBV5-3; J gene: TRBJ2-1; clone size: few; D gene: TRBD2; CDR3 protein: CASSLAGGSASEQFF; CDR3 DNA: TGTGCCAGCAGCTTGGCCGGCGGGAGTGCAAGTGAGCAGTTCTTC
V gene: TRBV6-5; J gene: TRBJ1-4; clone size: NA; D gene: NA; CDR3 protein: CASSYQEGDEKLFF; CDR3 DNA: TGTGCCAGCAGTTACCAGGAGGGAGATGAAAAACTGTTTTTT
V gene: TRBV7-8; J gene: TRBJ1-4; clone size: many; D gene: TRBD1; CDR3 protein: CASTPSRGPTNEKLFF; CDR3 DNA: TGTGCCAGCACTCCTTCCAGGGGGCCCACTAATGAAAAACTGTTTTTT
V gene: TRBV27; J gene: TRBJ1-1; clone size: few; D gene: TRBD1; CDR3 protein: CASSQRQGSTEAFF; CDR3 DNA: TGTGCCAGCAGTCAGAGACAGGGGTCCACTGAAGCTTTCTTT
V gene: TRBV20-1; J gene: TRBJ1-1; clone size: few; D gene: NA; CDR3 protein: CSARPPTQGHTEAFF; CDR3 DNA: TGCAGTGCTAGACCTCCCACCCAGGGGCACACTGAAGCTTTCTTT
V gene: TRBV20-1; J gene: TRBJ2-5; clone size: few; D gene: NA; CDR3 protein: CSARMEFETQYF; CDR3 DNA: TGCAGTGCTAGGATGGAGTTTGAGACCCAGTACTTC
V gene: TRBV28; J gene: TRBJ1-2; clone size: few; D gene: NA; CDR3 protein: CASTRDGLGYTF; CDR3 DNA: TGTGCCAGCACCCGGGACGGCCTGGGCTACACCTTC
V gene: TRBV10-3; J gene: TRBJ1-6; clone size: few; D gene: NA; CDR3 protein: CAISDGGRGVHSPLHF; CDR3 DNA: TGTGCCATCAGTGACGGGGGACGTGGGGTCCATTCACCCCTCCACTTT
V gene: TRBV19; J gene: TRBJ1-6; clone size: NA; D gene: NA; CDR3 protein: CASSMSIGQPNSPLHF; CDR3 DNA: TGTGCCAGTAGTATGAGTATTGGACAGCCGAATTCACCCCTCCACTTT
V gene: TRBV4-2; J gene: TRBJ2-7; clone size: few; D gene: TRBD2; CDR3 protein: CASSQDGAGGEQYF; CDR3 DNA: TGTGCCAGCAGCCAAGATGGGGCGGGAGGCGAGCAGTACTTC
V gene: TRBV7-2; J gene: TRBJ1-2; clone size: many; D gene: TRBD1; CDR3 protein: CASSKFRGGVSDGYTF; CDR3 DNA: TGTGCCAGCAGCAAATTCAGGGGGGGAGTGAGCGATGGCTACACCTTC
V gene: TRBV11-2; J gene: TRBJ2-5; clone size: few; D gene: NA; CDR3 protein: CASSLRSLQETQYF; CDR3 DNA: TGTGCCAGCAGCTTACGTTCGCTCCAAGAGACCCAGTACTTC
V gene: TRBV7-2; J gene: TRBJ2-2; clone size: few; D gene: TRBD2; CDR3 protein: CASSSIRALAGVSPNTGELFF; CDR3 DNA: TGTGCCAGCAGCTCAATTCGCGCTCTAGCGGGAGTGTCCCCAAACACCGGGGAGCTGTTTTTT
V gene: TRBV7-8; J gene: TRBJ1-1; clone size: few; D gene: NA; CDR3 protein: CASSLQASRMGTEAFF; CDR3 DNA: TGTGCCAGCAGCTTACAGGCGTCCCGCATGGGCACTGAAGCTTTCTTT
V gene: TRBV7-2; J gene: TRBJ2-5; clone size: many; D gene: TRBD2; CDR3 protein: CASSWPRGGAKETQYF; CDR3 DNA: TGTGCCAGCAGCTGGCCGCGGGGGGGCGCGAAAGAGACCCAGTACTTC
V gene: TRBV12-3/TRBV12-4; J gene: TRBJ2-7; clone size: NA; D gene: TRBD2; CDR3 protein: CASSFRLAGGNEQYF; CDR3 DNA: TGTGCCAGCAGTTTCAGGCTAGCGGGAGGCAACGAGCAGTACTTC
V gene: TRBV7-9; J gene: TRBJ2-4; clone size: many; D gene: NA; CDR3 protein: CASSFPYRPRGFQYF; CDR3 DNA: TGTGCCAGCAGCTTTCCTTACAGGCCAAGGGGCTTTCAGTACTTC
V gene: TRBV4-3; J gene: TRBJ2-1; clone size: many; D gene: NA; CDR3 protein: CASSQVLSQHNEQFF; CDR3 DNA: TGCGCCAGCAGCCAAGTACTCTCGCAGCACAATGAGCAGTTCTTC
V gene: TRBV20-1; J gene: TRBJ1-5; clone size: many; D gene: NA; CDR3 protein: CSANLGSNQPQHF; CDR3 DNA: TGCAGTGCTAATTTAGGAAGCAATCAGCCCCAGCATTTT
V gene: TRBV6-6; J gene: TRBJ2-7; clone size: NA; D gene: NA; CDR3 protein: CASRQQGRDEQYF; CDR3 DNA: TGTGCCAGCAGACAACAGGGGAGGGACGAGCAGTACTTC
V gene: TRBV7-3; J gene: TRBJ2-1; clone size: many; D gene: NA; CDR3 protein: CASSLIGSSTYNEQFF; CDR3 DNA: TGTGCCAGCAGCTTAATTGGCTCCTCAACTTACAATGAGCAGTTCTTC
V gene: TRBV27; J gene: TRBJ2-7; clone size: NA; D gene: TRBD1; CDR3 protein: CASSLSFGDRVSYEQYF; CDR3 DNA: TGTGCCAGCAGTTTATCGTTTGGGGACAGGGTGTCGTACGAGCAGTACTTC
V gene: TRBV7-9; J gene: TRBJ2-6; clone size: many; D gene: NA; CDR3 protein: CASSFAGLQAGRVGANVLTF; CDR3 DNA: TGTGCCAGCAGCTTCGCCGGGCTACAGGCAGGAAGGGTTGGGGCCAACGTCCTGACTTTC
V gene: TRBV24-1; J gene: TRBJ1-1; clone size: few; D gene: NA; CDR3 protein: CATRRTKNTEAFF; CDR3 DNA: TGTGCCACCAGAAGGACTAAGAACACTGAAGCTTTCTTT
V gene: TRBV7-2; J gene: TRBJ2-3; clone size: many; D gene: NA; CDR3 protein: CASSPHPGRARTDTQYF; CDR3 DNA: TGTGCCAGCAGCCCACACCCCGGGCGGGCACGCACAGATACGCAGTATTTT
V gene: TRBV24-1; J gene: TRBJ2-1; clone size: few; D gene: TRBD1; CDR3 protein: CATSESGTGRYNEQFF; CDR3 DNA: TGTGCCACCAGTGAGTCCGGGACAGGGCGATACAATGAGCAGTTCTTC